What follows are 30 T cell receptor beta chains derived from one specimen sequenced in a study of memory CD4+ T cells and cytomegalovirus serostatus. The sort gate was single viable CD3+CD4+CD8-CD45RO+ cells for memory CD4+ T cells. Repertoires were generated with immunoSEQ multiplex PCR, while TCRdb's copy carries only in-frame clones and drops some. The repertoire consists of more than 40,000 clones, with about three quarters occurring once and the leading ten covering 5% to 7%. Source material: memory CD4+ T cells from blood. The receptors here all came from an adult in good health and CMV-seronegative.

The V gene is TRBV5-8, the J gene TRBJ1-4; D is ambiguous. The CDR3 length is 14 residues. The V end lost 0 bases, the J end lost 5 bases, and 8 bases lay between the germline ends. Germline values: CDR1 SGHTS, CDR2 YDEGEE. CDR3 protein: CASSLAAGNEKLFF. As DNA, the CDR3 is TGTGCCAGCAGCTTGGCGGCGGGAAATGAAAAACTGTTTTTT. Full variable domain (missing parts from reference TRBV5-8 and TRBJ1-4): EAGVTQSPTHLIKTRGQQATLRCSPISGHTSVYWYQQALGLGLQFLLWYDEGEERNRGNFPPRFSGRQFPNYSSELNVNALELEDSALYLCASSLAAGNEKLFFGSGTQLSVL.

J is TRBJ2-5 and V is TRBV7-3; D might be TRBD2 (6 bases). Per germline, CDR1 SGHTA and CDR2 FQGTGA. The CDR3 length is 13 residues. Trimming cost V 4 bases and J 4 bases, with 10 bases left between them. The CDR3 DNA reads as TGTGCCAGCAGCTGGAGAGCGGGAGAGACCCAGTACTTC. Translating it yields CASSWRAGETQYF.

The V and J genes are TRBV5-8 and TRBJ2-7; D remains unclear. The germline gives CDR1 SGHTS, CDR2 YDEGEE. The CDR3 runs 15 residues. Trimming took 0 bases from V and 0 from J, leaving 10 bases between them. CDR3 sequence reads: CASSLGGGLSYEQYF. CDR3 nucleotide sequence: TGTGCCAGCAGCTTGGGTGGCGGTCTCTCCTACGAGCAGTACTTC.

This clone was detected a few times. This chain connects TRBV2 to TRBJ1-5; D is possibly TRBD1 (6 bases). CDR1 SNHLY and CDR2 FYNNEI come from the germline V gene. The CDR3 loop spans 15 amino acids. Trimming left V 6 bases short and J 5 bases short, with 17 bases between. This CDR3 is CASSSRTVSYQPQHF. DNA of the CDR3: TGTGCCAGCAGCTCCAGGACAGTTTCATATCAGCCCCAGCATTTT.

V and J are TRBV2 and TRBJ2-7; 12 bases map to TRBD2. The CDR3 has 13 residues. CDR1 SNHLY and CDR2 FYNNEI come from the germline V gene. V shed 8 bases, J shed 1 base, and the junction held 0 bases outside the gene matches. The CDR3 bases are TGTGCCAGCGGGACTAGCGGGTCCTACGAGCAGTACTTC. It translates to CASGTSGSYEQYF.

The chain couples TRBV7-2 to TRBJ2-1; D tentatively fits TRBD1 or TRBD2 (6 bases each). CDR3 size: 15 residues. Germline CDR1 is SGHTA and CDR2 is FQGNSA. Between the trimmed V and J ends, which lost 5 bases and 3 bases, there was a span of 14 bases. CDR3 amino acids: CASSQRGLSYNEQFF. CDR3 DNA: TGTGCCAGCAGCCAACGGGGGCTAAGCTACAATGAGCAGTTCTTC.

The chain couples TRBV18 to TRBJ1-1; weak D call: TRBD1 (6 bases). V was clipped by 3 bases and J by 0 bases, with 17 bases between them. CDR3 length equals 17 residues. CDR1 is KGHSH, CDR2 LQKENI, per germline. The CDR3 nucleotides read TGTGCCAGCTCACCGGCCGGACAGAAAATATTGAACACTGAAGCTTTCTTT. This translates into CASSPAGQKILNTEAFF.

The chain recombines TRBV6-5 with TRBJ1-6, with D hard to call. In germline, CDR1 is MNHEY, CDR2 SVGAGI. With 10 bases removed from V and 0 bases from J, the gap between germline ends came to 10 bases. The CDR3 length is 14 residues. The CDR3: CAIGRSSYNSPLHF. The CDR3 bases are TGTGCCATCGGAAGGAGCTCCTATAATTCACCCCTCCACTTT.

The gene calls are TRBV6-5 and TRBJ1-1; D may be TRBD1 (5 bases). Trimming shortened V by 2 bases and J by 5 bases, and 9 bases separated the two germline ends. The CDR3 runs 13 residues. CDR1 and CDR2 (germline): MNHEY, SVGAGI. CDR3 region: CASSYGGRTEAFF. In DNA form, the CDR3 reads TGTGCCAGCAGTTACGGGGGGAGGACTGAAGCTTTCTTT.

This clone came up a few times. The chain joins TRBV7-2 to TRBJ2-7, with D possibly matching TRBD1 (5 bases). The CDR3 is 14 residues long. Trimming pared 5 bases from V and 3 bases from J, leaving 14 bases between. The germline CDR1 and CDR2 sequences are SGHTA and FQGNSA. Written as DNA, the CDR3 is TGTGCCAGCAGCCCTCAGGGAATGTTCTACGAGCAGTACTTC. It yields the protein CASSPQGMFYEQYF.

This clone came up a few times. The chain couples TRBV4-1 to TRBJ1-4, with 7 positions matching TRBD1. The CDR3 is 15 amino acids. Trimming cost V 4 bases and J 5 bases; bases outside gene matches: 7. Germline lookup yields CDR1 MGHRA and CDR2 YSYEKL. Written as DNA, the CDR3 is TGCGCCAGCAGCCCGCCCACAGGGGACAATGAAAAACTGTTTTTT. Translating it yields CASSPPTGDNEKLFF.

This clone has only one observation. The rearrangement joins TRBV7-8 to TRBJ2-7, with D perhaps matching TRBD1 (9 bases). V was trimmed by 0 bases and J by 2 bases, leaving 17 bases between them. This CDR3 comprises 17 residues. Germline CDR1 and CDR2: SGHVS and FQNEAQ. The CDR3 DNA reads as TGTGCCAGCAGCTTAGCAGCGGGGGACAGGGTGGCCTACGAGCAGTACTTC. Protein: CASSLAAGDRVAYEQYF. The full variable domain, in which reference TRBV7-8 and TRBJ2-7 provide the parts outside the CDR3, is GAGVSQSPRYKVAKRGQDVALRCDPISGHVSLFWYQQALGQGPEFLTYFQNEAQLDKSGLPSDRFFAERPEGSVSTLKIQRTQQEDSAVYLCASSLAAGDRVAYEQYFGPGTRLTVT.

This clone has just a few counts. The chain is built from TRBV7-2 and TRBJ1-4, with TRBD1 matching 11 bases. Germline CDR1 is SGHTA and CDR2 is FQGNSA. V shed 5 bases and J 7 bases; nucleotides not matched to a gene: 3. The length of the CDR3 is 14 residues. The CDR3 loop is CASSPGQGVEKLFF. Written as DNA, the CDR3 is TGTGCCAGCAGCCCGGGACAGGGGGTTGAAAAACTGTTTTTT.

This clone has a single count. This rearrangement joins TRBV2 to TRBJ1-5; D remains unclear. V lost 4 bases, J lost 2 bases, and 6 bases lay in between. Germline V gene data show CDR1 as SNHLY and CDR2 as FYNNEI. The CDR3 is made up of 13 amino acids. The CDR3: CASSAEGNQPQHF. The CDR3, as DNA: TGTGCCAGCAGTGCTGAGGGCAATCAGCCCCAGCATTTT.

J is TRBJ2-7 and V is TRBV7-9; unclear D gene. Trimming cost V 6 bases and J 3 bases, with 6 bases left between them. The CDR3 runs to 11 residues. Germline assignment: CDR1 SEHNR and CDR2 FQNEAQ (reference sequence). The CDR3 loop is CASSSYYEQYF. CDR3 coding DNA: TGTGCCAGCAGTTCGTACTACGAGCAGTACTTC. Complete variable domain (other parts from reference TRBV7-9 and TRBJ2-7): DTGVSQNPRHKITKRGQNVTFRCDPISEHNRLYWYRQTLGQGPEFLTYFQNEAQLEKSRLLSDRFSAERPKGSFSTLEIQRTEQGDSAMYLCASSSYYEQYFGPGTRLTVT.

V gene TRBV6-1 combines with J gene TRBJ2-7, with unresolved D. CDR3 length: 14 amino acids. In germline, CDR1 is MNHNS, CDR2 SASEGT. Trimming pared 7 bases from V and 0 bases from J, leaving 13 bases between. CDR3 nucleotide sequence: TGTGCCAGCAATCAGGTACCAAGCTCCTACGAGCAGTACTTC. Amino acids: CASNQVPSSYEQYF.

This clone was observed a few times. V and J are TRBV4-2 and TRBJ2-1, with D perhaps TRBD2 (6 bases). Trimming took off 0 bases at V and 6 bases at J, with 9 bases between the two ends. CDR1 is LGHNA and CDR2 is YNFKEQ in the germline V gene. The CDR3 contains 14 residues. CDR3 loop: CASSQDSAGNEQFF. DNA of the CDR3: TGTGCCAGCAGCCAAGATTCAGCGGGCAATGAGCAGTTCTTC.

The chain has TRBV19 and TRBJ2-7; D is perhaps TRBD1 (5 bases). CDR1 and CDR2 from the germline V gene are LNHDA and SQIVND (reference sequence). The CDR3 is 14 amino acids. V lost 7 bases and J lost 5, with 18 bases in between. Here the CDR3 reads CASNRGQGRDEQYF. CDR3 sequence (DNA): TGTGCCAGTAATCGTGGACAAGGCAGGGACGAGCAGTACTTC.

This clone was detected once. The chain recombines TRBV6-6 with TRBJ2-4; D is unclear. The V gene lost 5 bases and the J gene lost 0 bases, with 14 bases spanning the gap. Germline CDR1 reads MNHNY; CDR2 reads SVGAGI (reference sequence). The CDR3 totals 16 residues. Here the CDR3 reads CASSVRQQLAKNIQYF. In nucleotides, the CDR3 is TGTGCCAGCAGTGTTCGGCAGCAACTAGCCAAAAACATTCAGTACTTC.

This chain joins TRBV18 and TRBJ2-3, with 11 nucleotides matching TRBD2. Trimming cost V 3 bases and J 3 bases; bases outside gene matches: 8. The CDR3 spans 17 residues. From germline, CDR1 is KGHSH and CDR2 LQKENI. The CDR3 DNA follows: TGTGCCAGCTCACCGTTTCTCACTAGCGGGAGTACAGATACGCAGTATTTT. Its protein is CASSPFLTSGSTDTQYF.

V and J are TRBV6-4 and TRBJ2-1; a possible D gene is TRBD1 (8 bases). The CDR3 is 15 amino acids. Germline V lookup: CDR1 MRHNA, CDR2 SNTAGT. V dropped 2 bases and J dropped 9 bases, with 17 bases sitting between them. Here the CDR3 DNA reads TGTGCCAGCAGTGACGACGGTACAGGGGGGGGTGAGCAGTTCTTC. This codes for CASSDDGTGGGEQFF.

The chain joins TRBV5-4 to TRBJ1-2; 7 bases map to TRBD1. CDR1 is SGHNT, CDR2 YYREEE, per germline (reference sequence). The CDR3 runs 15 residues. Trimming took 0 bases from V and 8 from J; bases not matched to a gene: 10. The CDR3 nucleotides read TGTGCCAGCAGCTTGGGTCTAGGGACAGAGCTGGGCTACACCTTC. It specifies CASSLGLGTELGYTF.

The rearrangement links TRBV18 to TRBJ2-7; D ambiguous. This CDR3 comprises 13 residues. Germline V gene lookup returns CDR1 KGHSH and CDR2 LQKENI. Trimming took off 0 bases at V and 4 bases at J, with 7 bases between the two ends. The CDR3 nucleotides are TGTGCCAGCTCACCACCATACACATACGAGCAGTACTTC. It encodes CASSPPYTYEQYF.

V is TRBV4-2 and J is TRBJ2-7; 11 bases line up with TRBD1. This CDR3 is built from 15 residues. Trimming removed 1 base from V and 4 bases from J; junction bases left unmatched: 3. Germline V lookup: CDR1 LGHNA, CDR2 YNFKEQ. The CDR3 sequence is CASSQAGTGGYEQYF. Here the CDR3 DNA reads TGTGCCAGCAGCCAAGCAGGGACAGGGGGTTACGAGCAGTACTTC.

The CDR3 is CASSPLNGAGGTDTQYF. The CDR3 DNA is TGCGCCAGCAGCCCCCTAAACGGAGCAGGGGGCACAGATACGCAGTATTTT. The chain recombines TRBV4-3 with TRBJ2-3, with D perhaps TRBD1 (6 bases). Germline V lookup: CDR1 LGHNA, CDR2 YSLEER. The V end lost 4 bases, the J end lost 1 base, and 18 bases lay between the germline ends. CDR3 size: 17 residues.

To note about this clone: At the DNA level, this CDR3 is encoded by other sequences in the same sample as well. This chain connects TRBV6-5 to TRBJ2-5; 7 bases are shared with TRBD2. Near its end, the DNA agrees better with TRBJ2-7, so the J call may be wrong. Per germline, CDR1 MNHEY and CDR2 SVGAGI. There are 12 residues in the CDR3. The CDR3 nucleotides read TGTGCCAGCCGAGGCGGGGGCTACGAGCAGTACTTC. It specifies CASRGGGYEQYF.

V and J are TRBV18 and TRBJ1-3; D is unresolved. The CDR3 is made up of 16 amino acids. V gave up 4 bases and J gave up 3 bases, with 16 bases separating them. Germline CDR1 reads KGHSH; CDR2 reads LQKENI. Here the CDR3 DNA reads TGTGCCAGCTCACTAACCCCCGGGAATGATGGAAACACCATATATTTT. The encoded protein is CASSLTPGNDGNTIYF. The full variable domain, rest sourced from reference TRBV18 and TRBJ1-3, is NAGVMQNPRHLVRRRGQEARLRCSPMKGHSHVYWYRQLPEEGLKFMVYLQKENIIDESGMPKERFSAEFPKEGPSILRIQQVVRGDSAAYFCASSLTPGNDGNTIYFGEGSWLTVV.

V usage is TRBV29-1 and J usage is TRBJ2-5; TRBD1 matches at 7 bases. The CDR3 covers 12 residues. Germline V gives CDR1 SQVTM, CDR2 ANQGSEA. Trimming took 6 bases from V and 3 from J; bases not matched to a gene: 4. The CDR3 DNA reads as TGCAGCGTGAGAGGGACAGAAGAGACCCAGTACTTC. Translated, it gives CSVRGTEETQYF.

The V call is TRBV10-1, the J call TRBJ2-4; D might be TRBD2 (5 bases). The CDR3 runs 13 residues. Germline V gene data show CDR1 as WNHNN and CDR2 as SYGVQD (reference sequence). Trimming pared 0 bases from V and 6 bases from J, leaving 6 bases between. CDR3 protein: CASSESAVNIQYF. The CDR3 DNA reads TGCGCCAGCAGTGAGTCAGCGGTAAACATTCAGTACTTC.

This chain joins TRBV11-2 and TRBJ2-1; 7 nucleotides match TRBD2. The CDR3 length is 16 residues. Looked up from germline, CDR1 is SGHAT and CDR2 is FQNNGV. Trimming at V came to 5 bases and at J to 3 bases, leaving 10 bases not matched to a gene. The CDR3 reads CASSPDASGNYNEQFF. For the CDR3, the DNA is TGTGCCAGCAGCCCCGACGCTAGCGGAAACTACAATGAGCAGTTCTTC.